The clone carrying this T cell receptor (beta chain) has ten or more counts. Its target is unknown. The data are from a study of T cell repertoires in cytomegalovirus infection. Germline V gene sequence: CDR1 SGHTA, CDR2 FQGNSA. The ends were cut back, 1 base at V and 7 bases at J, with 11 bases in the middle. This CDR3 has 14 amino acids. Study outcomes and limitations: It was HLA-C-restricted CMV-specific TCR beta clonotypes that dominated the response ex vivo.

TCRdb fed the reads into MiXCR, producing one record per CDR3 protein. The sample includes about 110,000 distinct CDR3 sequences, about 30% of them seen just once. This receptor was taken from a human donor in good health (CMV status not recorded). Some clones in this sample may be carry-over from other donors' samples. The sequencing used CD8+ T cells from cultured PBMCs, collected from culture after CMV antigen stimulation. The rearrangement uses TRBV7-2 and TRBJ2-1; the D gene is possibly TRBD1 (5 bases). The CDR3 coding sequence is TGTGCCAGCAGCTTAGAAAGGGGCCGGAATGAGCAGTTCTTC. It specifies CASSLERGRNEQFF.